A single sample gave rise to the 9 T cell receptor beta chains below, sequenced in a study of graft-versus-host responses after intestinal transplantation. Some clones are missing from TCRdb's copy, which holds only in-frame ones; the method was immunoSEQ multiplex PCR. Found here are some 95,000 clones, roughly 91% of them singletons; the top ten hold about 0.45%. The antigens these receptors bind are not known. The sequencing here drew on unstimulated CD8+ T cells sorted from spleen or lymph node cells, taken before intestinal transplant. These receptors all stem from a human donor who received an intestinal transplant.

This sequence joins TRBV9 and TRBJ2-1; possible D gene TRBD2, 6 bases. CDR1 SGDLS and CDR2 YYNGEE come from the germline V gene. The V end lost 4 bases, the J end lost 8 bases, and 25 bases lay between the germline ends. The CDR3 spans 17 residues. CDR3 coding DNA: TGTGCCAGCAGCCCGAGCTCCGGGACTTATCTTCAGGATGAGCAGTTCTTC. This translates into CASSPSSGTYLQDEQFF.

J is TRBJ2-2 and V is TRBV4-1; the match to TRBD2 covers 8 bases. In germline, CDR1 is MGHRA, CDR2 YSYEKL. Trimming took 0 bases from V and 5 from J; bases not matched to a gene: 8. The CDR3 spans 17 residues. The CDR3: CASSQDPSGGQTGELFF. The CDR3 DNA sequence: TGCGCCAGCAGCCAAGATCCCAGCGGGGGACAAACCGGGGAGCTGTTTTTT.

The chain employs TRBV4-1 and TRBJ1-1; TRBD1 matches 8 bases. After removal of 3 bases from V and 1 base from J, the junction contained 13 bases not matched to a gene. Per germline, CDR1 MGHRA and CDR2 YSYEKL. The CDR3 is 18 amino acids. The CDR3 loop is CASSQVPQGARANTEAFF. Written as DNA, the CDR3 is TGCGCCAGCAGCCAGGTCCCCCAGGGGGCAAGGGCGAACACTGAAGCTTTCTTT.

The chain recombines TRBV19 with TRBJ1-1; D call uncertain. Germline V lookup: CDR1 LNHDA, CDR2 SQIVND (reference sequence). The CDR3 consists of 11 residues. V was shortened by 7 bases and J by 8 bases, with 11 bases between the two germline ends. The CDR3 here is CASTTYGEAFF. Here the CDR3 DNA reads TGTGCCAGTACGACATACGGCGAAGCTTTCTTT.

The CDR3 reads CASSQDIGQGGQWNEKLFF. DNA of the CDR3: TGCGCCAGCAGCCAAGATATCGGACAGGGGGGACAATGGAATGAAAAACTGTTTTTT. This rearrangement joins TRBV4-1 to TRBJ1-4; 10 bases agree with TRBD1. V lost 0 bases, J lost 5 bases, and 12 bases stayed unmatched. Germline V CDR1 and CDR2: MGHRA, YSYEKL. The CDR3 contains 19 residues.

CDR3 sequence: CAISEDTAGGEGYTF. For the CDR3, the DNA is TGTGCCATCAGTGAAGATACGGCCGGGGGAGAGGGCTACACCTTC. The V and J genes are TRBV10-3 and TRBJ1-2, with D maybe TRBD1 (5 bases). There are 15 residues in the CDR3. Trimming pared 3 bases from V and 8 bases from J, leaving 19 bases between. Germline CDR1 and CDR2: ENHRY and SYGVKD.

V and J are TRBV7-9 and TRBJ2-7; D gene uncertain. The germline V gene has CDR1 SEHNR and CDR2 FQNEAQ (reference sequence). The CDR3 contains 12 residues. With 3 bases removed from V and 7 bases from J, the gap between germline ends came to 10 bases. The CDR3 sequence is CASSFPLGEQYF. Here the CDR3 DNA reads TGTGCCAGCAGCTTTCCCCTCGGGGAGCAGTACTTC.

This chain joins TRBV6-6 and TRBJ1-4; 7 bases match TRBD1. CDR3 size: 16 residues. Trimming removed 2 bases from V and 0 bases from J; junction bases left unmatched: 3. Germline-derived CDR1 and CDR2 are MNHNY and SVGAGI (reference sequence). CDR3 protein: CASSYQGGATNEKLFF. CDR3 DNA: TGTGCCAGCAGTTACCAGGGGGGTGCAACTAATGAAAAACTGTTTTTT.

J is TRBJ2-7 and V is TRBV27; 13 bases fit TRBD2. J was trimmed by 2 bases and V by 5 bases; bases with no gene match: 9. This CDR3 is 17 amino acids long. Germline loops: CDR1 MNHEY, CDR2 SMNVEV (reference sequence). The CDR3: CASSQPRTSGSTYEQYF. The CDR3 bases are TGTGCCAGCAGTCAACCCCGGACTAGCGGGAGCACCTACGAGCAGTACTTC.